These 8 T cell receptor beta chains came from one sample sequenced in a study of preoperative IRX-2 immunotherapy in early breast cancer. The protocol was immunoSEQ multiplex PCR, while the TCRdb copy is restricted to in-frame clones and leaves out a portion. The sample carries about 62,000 clones, less than 95% recorded once. Documented treatment: preoperative locoregional IRX-2 cytokine immunotherapy. The material was obtained from a patient treated with IRX-2 immunotherapy. Receptors were obtained from a human donor with breast cancer.

This clone has a single count. This chain links TRBV27 with TRBJ2-5; no firm D call. Gene TRBJ2-7 matches the end of the DNA better, so the J call may be wrong. The CDR3 has 15 amino acids. Germline CDR1 and CDR2: MNHEY and SMNVEV (reference sequence). The CDR3 loop is CASSLGYGFTYEQYF. Written as DNA, the CDR3 is TGTGCCAGCAGTTTAGGGTACGGGTTTACCTACGAGCAGTACTTC.

The chain is built from TRBV19 and TRBJ2-7; D might be TRBD2 (5 bases). V lost 4 bases to trimming and J lost 7 bases, with 11 bases between them. The CDR3 covers 12 residues. The germline gives CDR1 LNHDA, CDR2 SQIVND (reference sequence). The CDR3 sequence: CASSNYPGEQYF. The CDR3 region has the DNA TGTGCCAGTAGTAATTACCCGGGGGAGCAGTACTTC.

This clone has only one observation. The chain combines TRBV4-2 with TRBJ2-7; D is perhaps TRBD1 (6 bases). Per germline, CDR1 LGHNA and CDR2 YNFKEQ. The CDR3 runs to 15 residues. The V end lost 3 bases, the J end lost 0 bases, and 12 bases lay between the germline ends. The CDR3 nucleotides are TGTGCCAGCAGCCACTCGGGACAAAGCTCCTACGAGCAGTACTTC. Protein product: CASSHSGQSSYEQYF.

This chain joins TRBV5-1 and TRBJ1-1, with 7 bases that match TRBD1. The germline CDR1 and CDR2 sequences are SGHRS and YFSETQ. V was pared by 1 base and J by 2 bases, with 8 bases of the junction left unmatched. CDR3 length equals 16 residues. For the CDR3, the DNA is TGCGCCAGCAGCTTGACGAAGGGGGCCCTCAACACTGAAGCTTTCTTT. Its translation: CASSLTKGALNTEAFF.

The J gene is TRBJ1-2, the V gene TRBV2; TRBD1 agrees at 8 bases. Trimming removed 7 bases from V and 4 bases from J; junction bases left unmatched: 8. The CDR3 is made up of 14 amino acids. In germline, CDR1 is SNHLY, CDR2 FYNNEI. Here the CDR3 reads CASTGDRGFYGYTF. The CDR3 nucleotides are TGTGCCAGCACTGGTGACAGGGGATTCTATGGCTACACCTTC.

The chain combines TRBV19 with TRBJ2-3, with TRBD1 matching over 7 bases. The CDR3 covers 16 residues. Germline V CDR1 and CDR2: LNHDA, SQIVND (reference sequence). Unmatched junction bases numbered 10, after V lost 7 bases and J lost 0 bases. CDR3 bases: TGTGCCAGTAAAGGGGGCGGTCATCCTAGCACAGATACGCAGTATTTT. Residues: CASKGGGHPSTDTQYF.

The V and J genes are TRBV2 and TRBJ2-3, with TRBD2 matching 10 bases. Germline V gene sequence: CDR1 SNHLY, CDR2 FYNNEI. CDR3 length equals 17 residues. Trimming at V came to 3 bases and at J to 3 bases, leaving 9 bases not matched to a gene. The CDR3 region has the DNA TGTGCCAGCAGTGAGGGGGGACTAGCGAGTTTTACAGATACGCAGTATTTT. Its protein is CASSEGGLASFTDTQYF.

The chain is built from TRBV5-1 and TRBJ2-3; tentatively, D is TRBD1 or TRBD2 (5 bases each). Trimming cost V 0 bases and J 1 base, with 12 bases left between them. The germline CDR1 and CDR2 sequences are SGHRS and YFSETQ. The CDR3 is 16 amino acids. The CDR3: CASSLAPGSGTDTQYF. CDR3 nucleotides: TGCGCCAGCAGCTTGGCCCCAGGGAGCGGCACAGATACGCAGTATTTT.